The 2 T cell receptor beta chains below all came from one sample that was sequenced in a study of blood T cell repertoires in COVID-19. TCRdb's table, derived via immunoSEQ multiplex PCR, lists solely in-frame clones and lacks some. Among 110,000 to 150,000 clones listed, around 83% were seen once. The sample was peripheral blood. These receptors all come from a woman over 75 with acute or convalescent COVID-19.

This clone appeared a few times. The chain employs TRBV7-7 and TRBJ1-5; TRBD1 agrees at 8 bases. The V gene's germline CDR1 is SSHAT and CDR2 FNYEAQ (reference sequence). V was pared by 6 bases and J by 3 bases, with 7 bases of the junction left unmatched. This CDR3 contains 15 residues. The CDR3 nucleotides are TGTGCCAGCAGAGGGAGACAGGGGATCAATCAGCCCCAGCATTTT. Protein: CASRGRQGINQPQHF.

The DNA of the CDR3 is TGTGCCAGCAGTGAAGTATGGGGACAGGGCTACGAGCAGTACTTC. Protein product: CASSEVWGQGYEQYF. The gene calls are TRBV2 and TRBJ2-7; 9 bases are shared with TRBD1. The germline CDR1 and CDR2 sequences are SNHLY and FYNNEI. Trimming removed 1 base from V and 3 bases from J; junction bases left unmatched: 4. This CDR3 is built from 15 residues.